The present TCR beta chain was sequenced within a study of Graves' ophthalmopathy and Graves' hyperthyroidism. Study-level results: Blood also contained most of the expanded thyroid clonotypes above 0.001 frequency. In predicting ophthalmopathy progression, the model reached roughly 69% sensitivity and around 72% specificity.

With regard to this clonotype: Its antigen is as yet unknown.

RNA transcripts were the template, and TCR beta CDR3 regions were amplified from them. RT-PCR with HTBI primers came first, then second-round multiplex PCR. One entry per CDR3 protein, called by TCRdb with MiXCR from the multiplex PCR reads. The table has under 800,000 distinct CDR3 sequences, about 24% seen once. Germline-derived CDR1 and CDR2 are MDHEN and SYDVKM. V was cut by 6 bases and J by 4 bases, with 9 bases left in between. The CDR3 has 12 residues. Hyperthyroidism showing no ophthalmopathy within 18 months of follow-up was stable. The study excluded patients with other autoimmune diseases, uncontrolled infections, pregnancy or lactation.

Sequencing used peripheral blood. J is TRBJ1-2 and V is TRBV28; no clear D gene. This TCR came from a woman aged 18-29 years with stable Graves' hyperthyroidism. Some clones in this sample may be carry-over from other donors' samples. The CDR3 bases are TGTGCCAGCAGGGAAGCTCCCTATGGCTACACCTTC. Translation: CASREAPYGYTF.